This T cell receptor (beta chain) was sequenced during a study of T cells expressing NK-cell markers (dated by TCRdb to about 2020). Looking at the study overall: Seven to nine donors provided sorted CD3+CD56+NKG2C+, CD3+CD56+NKG2C- and CD3+CD56-NKG2C+ T-cell subsets, whose TCR beta-chain repertoires were profiled. Among the eight sequenced donors, only one was HCMV-seronegative, while the other seven were HCMV-seropositive. Randomly selected healthy volunteers, three men and five women, were used as the eight sequenced donors. Libraries were sequenced as 2 x 150 bp reads on Illumina HiSeq 2000/2500, MiSeq or NextSeq.

CDR1 is given as SEHNR and CDR2 as FQNEAQ, both from the germline V gene (reference sequence). CDR3 length: 14 amino acids, cysteine to phenylalanine. No DNA appears here. General study outcomes and caveats: Whether the expanded NKG2C-expressing T cell clones were specific for HCMV antigens was left unclear. Those dominant clonotypes were again the most abundant among CD3+CD56-NKG2C+ cells in a few donors, at about 25-60.1%. In six donors, the dominant CD3+CD56+NKG2C+ clonotypes ranked among the top 10 CD8+ clonotypes, making up roughly 1.0-7.0% of CD8+ T cells.

These reads were obtained on an Illumina HiSeq 2000. 5'RACE template switching, by which a universal primer site and unique molecular identifiers were added, was used to make TCR beta cDNA libraries. cDNA synthesis was primed from the TCR beta constant segment, followed by two successive PCR amplification steps. As for the authors' bioinformatics: MIGEC was used to demultiplex reads and group reads by UMI, and MiTCR was used to assemble and quantify clonotypes. Only TCR cDNA sequences supported by at least two reads were kept to exclude erroneous sequences. The tcR package was used for downstream repertoire analysis, and clonotypes were matched across fractions by CDR3 nucleotide sequence plus V segment. VDJmatch was used to annotate antigen specificity against VDJdb, with one amino acid substitution allowed in CDR3. Each entry corresponds to one CDR3 protein sequence from reads that TCRdb reprocessed, and DNA is not given. These V and J calls originate from TCRdb's pipeline instead of the authors' own analysis. The sample's own table lists some 450,000 distinct CDR3 sequences. 7.3% of the sample comes from the top ten.

A commercial ELISA kit detecting HCMV-specific IgG in serum was used to determine HCMV serostatus. Ficoll density gradient centrifugation was used to isolate peripheral blood mononuclear cells from blood. Notes on this clonotype: Which antigen it targets is not known.

The sequence derives from a woman aged 18 to 75 in good health. This sequence uses TRBV7-9 and TRBJ2-7; TCRdb calls TRBD2, which cannot be checked without DNA. Input material: blood T cells: a sorted CD56 or NKG2C T cell subset, CD4+ or CD8+ T cells, or bulk PBMC T cells (not recorded which). The CDR3: CASTHGLGNYEQYF. The entire variable domain, with the stretches around the CDR3 drawn from the reference TRBV7-9 and TRBJ2-7 proteins, is DTGVSQNPRHKITKRGQNVTFRCDPISEHNRLYWYRQTLGQGPEFLTYFQNEAQLEKSRLLSDRFSAERPKGSFSTLEIQRTEQGDSAMYLCASTHGLGNYEQYFGPGTRLTVT.